This T cell receptor beta chain was sequenced for a study of T cell clonotyping in hematopoietic cell transplantation (dated by TCRdb to the early 2020s). A note on the overall study: A total of some 130 blood samples were collected in the study from some 40 consecutive transplant recipients and their related donors. Patients were recruited between September 2015 and January 2017 and followed until late 2020 or death.

Explained via the paper, the time point label denotes: 30 days after allo-HCT. Blood from recipients was drawn roughly 28 days before transplant, then again at days 30, 100 and 180 after transplant. Nuclei Lysis Solution was used to extract genomic DNA from fresh or cryopreserved unfractionated peripheral blood mononuclear cells. General conclusions and limits of the study: Sample size was limited, and cells were not sorted, so CD4 and CD8 repertoire contributions could not be separated. A decrease in recipient TCR diversity was observed after transplant, and a progressive increase in pathologically expanded clonotypes was seen from day 30 to day 180. Recipient repertoires showed only a small fraction of overlap with donor repertoires, and over 97% appeared de novo at the given depth. Broader posttransplant TCR repertoire diversity was predicted by donor and pretransplant recipient Inverse Simpson Index values.

About this clone itself: Its antigen remains undetermined. Base qualities are not provided; no much larger clone lies one nucleotide away.

The germline V gene (reference sequence) supplies CDR1 LNHDA and CDR2 SQIVND. Counted from cysteine to phenylalanine, this CDR3 has 15 amino acids. The only DNA kept is the CDR3, 45 bases in frame from the first base. Between the V and J ends, shortened by 7 bases and 6 bases respectively, the junction contains 21 bases. TCR beta CDR3 regions were amplified from genomic DNA with the immunoSEQ assay, a bias-controlled multiplex PCR using V- and J-specific primers. A second PCR step added a proprietary barcode and Illumina adapter sequences to the CDR3 amplicons. An Illumina MiSeq instrument was used to sequence the CDR3 libraries. The source study handled its data this way. Export and quality control were performed with immunoSEQ Analyzer 3.0, and downstream analyses were performed with R Bioconductor and Immunarch. Only productive rearrangements within the normalized downsampled data set were used in the calculation of repertoire metrics. Pathologically expanded clonotypes were defined as those larger than 5 templates in the normalized cohort. Repertoire diversity was measured with the Inverse Simpson Index. To capture all clonotypes, the CMV-specificity analyses were run on the non-normalized data set. Here the immuneACCESS table is served through TCRdb, limited to in-frame sequences with V and J called. Missing clones are a known gap in these copies; in checked studies unresolved V genes cover under half, and the rest lacks a known reason. Clone size and the V and J calls come from that table; the DNA yielded D and trimming. The sample table holds about 5,400 clones, of which around three quarters were seen once. Of the sample, less than 15% is held by the ten largest clones.

This receptor chain uses TRBV19 and TRBJ1-2, and possibly TRBD1, on 6 matching bases. Source: peripheral blood mononuclear cells, taken 30 days after allogeneic stem cell transplant. This receptor was obtained from a male patient between 55 and 70 years old who had an allogeneic stem cell transplant from an unrelated donor, so the T cells may come from the graft donor. Some clones in this sample may be carry-over from other donors' samples. The CDR3: CASTPSGARMDGYTF. The DNA is as follows: TGTGCCAGTACCCCTTCGGGGGCGCGAATGGATGGCTACACCTTC.